This T cell receptor (beta chain) was sequenced during a study of blood T cell repertoires in COVID-19. The overall study: Italy, Spain and the United States were the sources of the convalescent and acute COVID-19 samples. Sources were T cells, B-cell-depleted T cells, or PBMCs; the material itself was cDNA or gDNA.

CDR3 length equals 16 residues. The V gene end was trimmed by 4 bases and the J gene end by 8 bases; junction bases not matched to a gene: 13. Germline lookup yields CDR1 SGDLS and CDR2 YYNGEE. Methods used by the authors: Reference gene primer amplification gave nucleated cell count estimates. The table came from immunoSEQ multiplex PCR; TCRdb's copy has only in-frame clones and leaves some out. Clone size and the V and J calls come from that table; the DNA yielded D and trimming. In the table there are 200,000 to 300,000 clones, about 79% of which are singletons. The rearrangement uses TRBV9 and TRBJ1-2, with 11 bases aligning to TRBD1. The clonotype comes from a woman over 75 with acute or convalescent COVID-19. Sequencing was carried out using peripheral blood. CDR3: CASSQEDRGRLVGYTF. The CDR3 coding sequence is TGTGCCAGCAGCCAAGAGGACAGGGGGCGCCTGGTGGGCTACACCTTC. Full variable domain (outside the CDR3, taken from reference TRBV9 and TRBJ1-2): DSGVTQTPKHLITATGQRVTLRCSPRSGDLSVYWYQQSLDQGLQFLIQYYNGEERAKGNILERFSAQQFPDLHSELNLSSLELGDSALYFCASSQEDRGRLVGYTFGSGTRLTVV.